The sample holds many counts of the clone carrying this T cell receptor (beta chain). Its antigen is unidentified. This specimen belongs to a study of HIV-infected patients and healthy controls. The study's findings and limits: With just sixteen HIV-infected individuals processed, the findings' generality was considered strongly limited. In healthy controls, MAIT alpha CDR3s were common; in HIV+ repertoires, severely depleted. Significant mean usage differences between HIV-infected patients and controls involved eight alpha and eight beta V genes.

Reverse transcription used about 510 ng RNA and constant-region primers for alpha and beta. Separate chain-specific third strand synthesis with multiplexing indices produced the alpha and beta libraries. Each cDNA molecule was barcoded, and a single primer pair amplified each chain. MiXCR, applied by TCRdb to the 5' RACE reads, yields one record per CDR3 protein. Of more than 10,000 distinct CDR3 sequences listed, about a tenth were seen once; the top ten hold about 6%. Whole blood was used without fractionation, so all unsorted peripheral T cells were included. The CDR3 sequence is 16 residues long. Trimming shortened V by 7 bases and J by 2 bases, and 18 bases separated the two germline ends.

Sequencing input: blood. This chain links TRBV12-3 or TRBV12-4 with TRBJ1-5; D gene unclear. This TCR derives from an adult in good health. Here the CDR3 reads CASKWSGPGGNQPQHF. In nucleotides, the CDR3 is TGTGCCAGCAAGTGGTCAGGACCAGGAGGCAATCAGCCCCAGCATTTT.